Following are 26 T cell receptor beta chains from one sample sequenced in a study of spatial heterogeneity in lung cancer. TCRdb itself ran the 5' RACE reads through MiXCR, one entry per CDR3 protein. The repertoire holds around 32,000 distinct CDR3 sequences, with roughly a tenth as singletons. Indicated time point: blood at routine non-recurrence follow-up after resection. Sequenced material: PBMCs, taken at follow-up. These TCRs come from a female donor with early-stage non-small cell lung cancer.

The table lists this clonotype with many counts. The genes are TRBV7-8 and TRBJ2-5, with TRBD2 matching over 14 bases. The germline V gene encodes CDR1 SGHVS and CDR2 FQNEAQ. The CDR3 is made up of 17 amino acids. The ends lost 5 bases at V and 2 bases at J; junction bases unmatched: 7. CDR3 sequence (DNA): TGTGCCAGCAGCCTAGGGACTAGCGGGGGCCGACAAGAGACCCAGTACTTC. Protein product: CASSLGTSGGRQETQYF.

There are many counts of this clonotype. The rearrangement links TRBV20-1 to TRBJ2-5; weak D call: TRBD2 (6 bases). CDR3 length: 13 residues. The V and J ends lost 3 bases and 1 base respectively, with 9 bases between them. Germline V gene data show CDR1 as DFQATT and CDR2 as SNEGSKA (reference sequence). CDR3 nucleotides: TGCAGTGCTAGTTACGGGGGCCAAGAGACCCAGTACTTC. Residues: CSASYGGQETQYF.

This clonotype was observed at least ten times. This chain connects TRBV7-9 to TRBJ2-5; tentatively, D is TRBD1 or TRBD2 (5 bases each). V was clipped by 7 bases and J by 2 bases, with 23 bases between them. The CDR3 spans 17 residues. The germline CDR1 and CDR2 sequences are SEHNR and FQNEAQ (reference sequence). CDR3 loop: CASTSRLLGTEQETQYF. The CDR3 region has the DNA TGTGCCAGCACCTCCCGTCTCTTGGGGACGGAACAAGAGACCCAGTACTTC.

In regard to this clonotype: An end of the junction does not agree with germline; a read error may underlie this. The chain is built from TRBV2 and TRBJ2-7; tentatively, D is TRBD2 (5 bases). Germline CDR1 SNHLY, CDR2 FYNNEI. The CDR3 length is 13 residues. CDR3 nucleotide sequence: TGTGCCAGTAGTGAGGGTAGCTCCTACGAGCAGTACTTC. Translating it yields CASSEGSSYEQYF.

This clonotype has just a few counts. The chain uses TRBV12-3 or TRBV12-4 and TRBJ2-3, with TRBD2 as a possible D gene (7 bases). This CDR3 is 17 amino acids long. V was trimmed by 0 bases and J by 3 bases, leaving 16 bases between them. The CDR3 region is CASSLAPLGGRTDTQYF. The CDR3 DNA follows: TGTGCCAGCAGTTTAGCGCCGTTGGGGGGGCGGACAGATACGCAGTATTTT.

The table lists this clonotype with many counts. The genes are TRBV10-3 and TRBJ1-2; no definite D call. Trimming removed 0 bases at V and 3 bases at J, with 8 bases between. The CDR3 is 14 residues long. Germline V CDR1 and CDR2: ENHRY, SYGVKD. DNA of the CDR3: TGTGCCATCAGTGAGTCGCGCAGACACTATGGCTACACCTTC. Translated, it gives CAISESRRHYGYTF.

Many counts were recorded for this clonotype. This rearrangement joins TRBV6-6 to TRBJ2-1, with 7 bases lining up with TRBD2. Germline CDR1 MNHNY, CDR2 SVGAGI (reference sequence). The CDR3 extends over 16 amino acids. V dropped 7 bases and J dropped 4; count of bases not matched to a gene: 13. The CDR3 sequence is CASNLGFGGLYNEQFF. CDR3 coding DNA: TGTGCCAGCAACCTAGGGTTCGGGGGGTTGTACAATGAGCAGTTCTTC.

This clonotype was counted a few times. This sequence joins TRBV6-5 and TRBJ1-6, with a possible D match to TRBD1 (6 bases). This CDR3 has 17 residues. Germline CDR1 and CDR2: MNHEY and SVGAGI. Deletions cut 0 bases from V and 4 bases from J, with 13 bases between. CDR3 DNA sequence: TGTGCCAGCAGTTACTCAGGGCAGGGGCAATATAATTCACCCCTCCACTTT. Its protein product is CASSYSGQGQYNSPLHF.

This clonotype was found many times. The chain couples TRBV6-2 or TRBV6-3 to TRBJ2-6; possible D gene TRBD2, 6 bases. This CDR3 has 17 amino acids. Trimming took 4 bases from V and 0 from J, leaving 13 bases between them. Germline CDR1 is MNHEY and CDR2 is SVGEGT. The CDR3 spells CASSSFTTSSGANVLTF. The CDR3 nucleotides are TGTGCCAGCAGTTCCTTTACGACTAGCTCTGGGGCCAACGTCCTGACTTTC.

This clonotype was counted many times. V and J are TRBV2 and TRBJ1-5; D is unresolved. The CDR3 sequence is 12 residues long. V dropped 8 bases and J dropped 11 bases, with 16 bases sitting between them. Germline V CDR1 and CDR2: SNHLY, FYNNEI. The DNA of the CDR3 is TGTGCCAGCCAACAAACCGGCGGGGCCCAGCATTTT. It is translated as CASQQTGGAQHF.

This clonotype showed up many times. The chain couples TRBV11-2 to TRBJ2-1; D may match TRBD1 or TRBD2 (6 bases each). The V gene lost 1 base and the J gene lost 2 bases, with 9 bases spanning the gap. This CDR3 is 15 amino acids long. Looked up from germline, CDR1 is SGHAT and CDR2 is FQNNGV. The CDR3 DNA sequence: TGTGCCAGCAGCTTAGGGGGGGCACCCTACAATGAGCAGTTCTTC. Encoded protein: CASSLGGAPYNEQFF.

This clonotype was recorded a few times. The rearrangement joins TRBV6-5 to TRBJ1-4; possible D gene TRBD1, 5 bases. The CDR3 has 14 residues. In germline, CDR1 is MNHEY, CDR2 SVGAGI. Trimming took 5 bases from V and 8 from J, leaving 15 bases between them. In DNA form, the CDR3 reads TGTGCCAGCAGTACCGTGGGGGAGGGAGAAAAACTGTTTTTT. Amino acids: CASSTVGEGEKLFF.

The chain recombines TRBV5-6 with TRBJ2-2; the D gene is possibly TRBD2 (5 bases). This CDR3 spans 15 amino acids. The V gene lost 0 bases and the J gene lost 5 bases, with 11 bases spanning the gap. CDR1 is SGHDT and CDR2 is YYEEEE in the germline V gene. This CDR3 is CASSLELVGTGELFF. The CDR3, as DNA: TGTGCCAGCAGCTTGGAACTAGTGGGGACCGGGGAGCTGTTTTTT.

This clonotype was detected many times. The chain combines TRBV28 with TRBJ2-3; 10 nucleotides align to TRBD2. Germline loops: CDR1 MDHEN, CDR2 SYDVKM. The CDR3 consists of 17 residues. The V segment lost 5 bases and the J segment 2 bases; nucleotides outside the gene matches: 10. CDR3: CASSTSDSGGPTDTQYF. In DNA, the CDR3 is TGTGCCAGCAGTACCTCCGATAGCGGGGGGCCCACAGATACGCAGTATTTT.

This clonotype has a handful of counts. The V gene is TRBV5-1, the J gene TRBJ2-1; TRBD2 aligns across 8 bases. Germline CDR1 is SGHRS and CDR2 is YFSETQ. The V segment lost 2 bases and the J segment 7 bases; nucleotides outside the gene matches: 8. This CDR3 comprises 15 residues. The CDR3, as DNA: TGCGCCAGCAGCTTCGTCCCGGGACTAGAGAATGAGCAGTTCTTC. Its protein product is CASSFVPGLENEQFF.

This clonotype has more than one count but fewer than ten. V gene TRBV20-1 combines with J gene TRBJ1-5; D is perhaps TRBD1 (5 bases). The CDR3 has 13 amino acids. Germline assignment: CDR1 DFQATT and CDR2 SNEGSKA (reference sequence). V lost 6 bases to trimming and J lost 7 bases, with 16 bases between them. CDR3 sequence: CSAVAGRGQPQHF. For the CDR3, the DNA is TGCAGTGCCGTAGCGGGGCGCGGCCAGCCCCAGCATTTT.

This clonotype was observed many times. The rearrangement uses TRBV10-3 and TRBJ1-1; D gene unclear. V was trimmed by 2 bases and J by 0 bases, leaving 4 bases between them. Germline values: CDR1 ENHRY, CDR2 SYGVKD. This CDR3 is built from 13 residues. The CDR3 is CAISETLNTEAFF. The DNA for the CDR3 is TGTGCCATCAGTGAGACGTTGAACACTGAAGCTTTCTTT.

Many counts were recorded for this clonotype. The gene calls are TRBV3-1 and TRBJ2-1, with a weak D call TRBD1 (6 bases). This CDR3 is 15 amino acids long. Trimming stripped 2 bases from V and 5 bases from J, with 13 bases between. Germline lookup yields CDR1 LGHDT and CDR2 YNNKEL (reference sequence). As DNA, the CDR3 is TGTGCCAGCAGCCAAAACGGGGACACAAACAATGAGCAGTTCTTC. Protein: CASSQNGDTNNEQFF.

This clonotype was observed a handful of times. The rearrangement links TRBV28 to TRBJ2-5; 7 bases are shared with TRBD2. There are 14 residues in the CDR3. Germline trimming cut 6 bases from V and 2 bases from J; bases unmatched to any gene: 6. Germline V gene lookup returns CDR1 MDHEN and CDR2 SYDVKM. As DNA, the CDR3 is TGTGCCAGCAGGCCCGCTAGCGGACAAGAGACCCAGTACTTC. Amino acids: CASRPASGQETQYF.

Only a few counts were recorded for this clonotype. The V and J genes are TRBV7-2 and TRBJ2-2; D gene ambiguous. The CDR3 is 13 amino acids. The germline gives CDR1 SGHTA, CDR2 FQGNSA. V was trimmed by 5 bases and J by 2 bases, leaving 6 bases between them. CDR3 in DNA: TGTGCCAGCAGCCCCTCAAACACCGGGGAGCTGTTTTTT. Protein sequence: CASSPSNTGELFF.

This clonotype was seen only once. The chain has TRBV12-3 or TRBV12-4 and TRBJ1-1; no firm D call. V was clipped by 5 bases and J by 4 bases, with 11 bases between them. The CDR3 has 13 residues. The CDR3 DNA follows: TGTGCCAGCAGTGAGGGAGCCCTCACTGAAGCTTTCTTT. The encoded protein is CASSEGALTEAFF.

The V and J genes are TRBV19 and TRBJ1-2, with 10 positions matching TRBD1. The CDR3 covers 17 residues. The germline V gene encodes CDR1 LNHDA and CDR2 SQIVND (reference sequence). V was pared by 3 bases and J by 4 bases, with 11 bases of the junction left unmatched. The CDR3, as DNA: TGTGCCAGTAGTATTCCGGGACAGGGGTATAAGGCCTATGGCTACACCTTC. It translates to CASSIPGQGYKAYGYTF.

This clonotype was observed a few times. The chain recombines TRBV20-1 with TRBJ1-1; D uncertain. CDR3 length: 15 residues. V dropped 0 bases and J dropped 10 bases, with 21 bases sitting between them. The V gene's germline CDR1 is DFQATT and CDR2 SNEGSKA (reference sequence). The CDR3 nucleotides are TGCAGTGCTAGAGAGTCGGTTTTGGTGCAGATCGGAGCTTTCTTT. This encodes CSARESVLVQIGAFF.

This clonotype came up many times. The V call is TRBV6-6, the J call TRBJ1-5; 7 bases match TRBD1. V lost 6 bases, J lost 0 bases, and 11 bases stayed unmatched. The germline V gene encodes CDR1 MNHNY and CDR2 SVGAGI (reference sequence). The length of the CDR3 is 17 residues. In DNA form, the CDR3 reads TGTGCCAGCAGAGACTCTGGACAGGCCGATAGCAATCAGCCCCAGCATTTT. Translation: CASRDSGQADSNQPQHF.

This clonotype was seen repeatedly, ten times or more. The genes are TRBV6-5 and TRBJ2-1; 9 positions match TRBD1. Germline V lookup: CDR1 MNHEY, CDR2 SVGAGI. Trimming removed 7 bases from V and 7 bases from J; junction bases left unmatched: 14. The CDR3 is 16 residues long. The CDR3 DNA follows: TGTGCCAGCAAGGACAGGGGTAGCCCTTCGGCGAATGAGCAGTTCTTC. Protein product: CASKDRGSPSANEQFF.

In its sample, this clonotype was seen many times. CDR3 bases: TGTGCCAGCAGTGGGACAGCCGTTAATGAAAAACTGTTTTTT. Its protein is CASSGTAVNEKLFF. The chain uses TRBV6-1 and TRBJ1-4; maybe TRBD1 (6 bases). The V and J ends lost 4 bases and 4 bases respectively, with 10 bases between them. Germline CDR1 and CDR2: MNHNS and SASEGT. The CDR3 runs to 14 residues.